This T cell receptor beta chain is from a study of glioma-infiltrating T cells after dendritic cell vaccination. The study's findings and limits: TCR clonality showed no direct relationship with survival. Few patients contributed both blood and tumor specimens.

Trimming took 5 bases from V and 8 from J; bases not matched to a gene: 12. Per the germline V gene, CDR1 is SGHTA and CDR2 is FQGTGA. There are 16 residues in the CDR3. Profiled with immunoSEQ multiplex PCR; TCRdb holds only in-frame clones, not every one. This table has tens of thousands of clones, about 83% appearing once. Remarks on this clone: The target antigen is unknown.

Time point: after dendritic cell vaccination, including at tumor progression/relapse. Patients had residual fresh-frozen tumor tissue and more than two years of survival data. Isocitrate dehydrogenase mutation was absent in all glioblastoma patients. This chain joins TRBV7-3 and TRBJ2-1, with TRBD2 matching 10 bases. Here the sequenced sample was blood, taken after dendritic cell vaccination. The receptor was isolated from a human donor with glioblastoma. The CDR3 protein is CASSPGPGLATDEQFF. CDR3 bases: TGTGCCAGCAGCCCAGGGCCGGGACTAGCGACGGATGAGCAGTTCTTC.